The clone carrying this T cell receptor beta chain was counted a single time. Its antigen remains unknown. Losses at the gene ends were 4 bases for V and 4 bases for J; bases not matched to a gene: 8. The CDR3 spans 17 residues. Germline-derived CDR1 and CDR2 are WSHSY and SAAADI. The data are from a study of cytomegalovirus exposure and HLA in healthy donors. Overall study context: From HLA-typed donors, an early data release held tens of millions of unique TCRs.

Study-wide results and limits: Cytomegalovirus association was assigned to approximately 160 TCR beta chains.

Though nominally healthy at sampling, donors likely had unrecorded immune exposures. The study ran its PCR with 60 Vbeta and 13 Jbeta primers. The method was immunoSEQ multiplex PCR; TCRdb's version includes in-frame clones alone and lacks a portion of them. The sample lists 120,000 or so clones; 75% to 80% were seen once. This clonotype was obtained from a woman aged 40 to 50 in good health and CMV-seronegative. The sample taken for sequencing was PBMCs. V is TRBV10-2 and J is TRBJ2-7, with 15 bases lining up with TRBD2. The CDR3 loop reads CASSAGRTSGRVYEQYF. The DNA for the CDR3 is TGCGCCAGCAGTGCGGGTCGGACTAGCGGGAGGGTGTACGAGCAGTACTTC.